This TCR beta chain was captured by sequencing in a study of technical replicates of blood from a handful of donors. The repertoire was sequenced with immunoSEQ multiplex PCR; TCRdb's copy has only in-frame clones and lacks some. Here the sample spans about 88,000 clones, 94% being singletons. Germline-derived CDR1 and CDR2 are MNHEY and SVGAGI. J was trimmed by 7 bases and V by 5 bases; bases with no gene match: 2. The CDR3 loop spans 12 amino acids. This TCR derives from a human donor in good health. This chain uses TRBV6-5 with TRBJ2-1; 7 bases match TRBD1. The source material was T cells isolated from PBMCs. The CDR3: CASSHRGNEQFF. In DNA form, the CDR3 reads TGTGCCAGCAGTCACAGGGGAAATGAGCAGTTCTTC.